The source of this T cell receptor (beta chain) is a study of blood T cell repertoires in COVID-19. Repertoires were generated with immunoSEQ multiplex PCR, while TCRdb's copy carries only in-frame clones and drops some. The sample includes roughly 280,000 clones, 75% to 90% of them seen just once. Residents of 24 US areas, aged about 18 to 95 years, made up the participants. Cohorts were assigned according to the clinical history that participants reported. V dropped 0 bases and J dropped 3; count of bases not matched to a gene: 1. Germline V gene data show CDR1 as MNHNS and CDR2 as SASEGT. The CDR3 has 14 residues.

The clonotype comes from a young woman who had recovered from COVID-19. Sequencing was done on a sample of PBMCs or T cells enriched from blood (not recorded which). V usage is TRBV6-1 and J usage is TRBJ2-7; TRBD1 matches at 8 bases. CDR3 loop: CASSEAGTGYEQYF. The CDR3 DNA sequence: TGTGCCAGCAGTGAAGCTGGGACAGGCTACGAGCAGTACTTC.